One and the same sample provided the 8 T cell receptor beta chains below, sequenced in a study of post-analysis software for immune sequencing data. Study results and limitations: About five TRBV segments appeared more often in patients than in controls, and TRBV5-6, TRBV5-1 and TRBV20-1 were among these.

The TCR beta cDNA libraries carried unique molecular identifiers. MiXCR, run by TCRdb on the PCR reads, gives a single entry per CDR3 protein. Among more than 500,000 distinct CDR3 sequences listed, around 31% were seen once. Their target antigens are unknown. The sequenced material came from blood. The receptor source for this set is a girl aged 2 to 17 with multiple sclerosis.

V is TRBV6-6 and J is TRBJ1-2, with D unclear. Trimming removed 7 bases from V and 8 bases from J, with 14 bases in between. The germline gives CDR1 MNHNY, CDR2 SVGAGI (reference sequence). The CDR3 contains 12 residues. The CDR3 region is CASTGTFRGYTF. The CDR3 nucleotides read TGTGCCAGCACTGGAACATTCAGAGGCTACACCTTC.

This clonotype showed up many times. Written as DNA, the CDR3 is TGTGCCAGCAGTCCCGGGACTACCTCCAGTGAGCAGTTCTTC. Amino acid sequence: CASSPGTTSSEQFF. The chain links TRBV12-3 or TRBV12-4 to TRBJ2-1, with TRBD2 matching 7 bases. J lost 9 bases, V lost 5 bases, and 10 bases had no gene match. CDR3 length equals 14 residues.

This clonotype came up a few times. V and J are TRBV4-1 and TRBJ2-3, with D perhaps TRBD1 (5 bases). V shed 4 bases and J shed 1 base, with 15 bases lying between them. CDR1 and CDR2 (germline): MGHRA, YSYEKL. CDR3 length equals 16 residues. The CDR3 DNA follows: TGCGCCAGCAGCCCACCTGAAGGGGCTGGCACAGATACGCAGTATTTT. It encodes CASSPPEGAGTDTQYF.

The CDR3, as DNA: TGCGCCAGCAGCTTCACTACAGGGGTGAACACTGAAGCTTTCTTT. Translation: CASSFTTGVNTEAFF. V usage is TRBV5-1 and J usage is TRBJ1-1; 7 nucleotides line up with TRBD1. V trimming: 2 bases; J trimming: 0 bases; junction bases outside the gene matches: 4. The germline V gene encodes CDR1 SGHRS and CDR2 YFSETQ. The CDR3 consists of 15 residues.

The chain links TRBV29-1 to TRBJ1-1, with 7 bases aligning to TRBD1. The length of the CDR3 is 13 residues. The ends lost 5 bases at V and 0 bases at J; junction bases unmatched: 3. The germline V gene encodes CDR1 SQVTM and CDR2 ANQGSEA. The DNA of the CDR3 is TGCAGCGTTATACAGGGGCTGAACACTGAAGCTTTCTTT. As protein: CSVIQGLNTEAFF.

The J gene is TRBJ1-1, the V gene TRBV7-9; D is perhaps TRBD1 (6 bases). The CDR3 length is 17 residues. V shed 5 bases and J shed 1 base, with 20 bases lying between them. Germline CDR1 reads SEHNR; CDR2 reads FQNEAQ (reference sequence). Here the CDR3 DNA reads TGTGCCAGCAGCCCCTGGGGGCGGGGGCAGTCGAACACTGAAGCTTTCTTT. Translating it yields CASSPWGRGQSNTEAFF.

J is TRBJ2-1 and V is TRBV10-3; D is possibly TRBD2 (6 bases). Germline CDR1 ENHRY, CDR2 SYGVKD. The CDR3 is made up of 17 amino acids. Trimming removed 0 bases at V and 3 bases at J, with 15 bases between. CDR3 DNA: TGTGCCATCAGTGAGTCGACCCCGACTAGAAACTACAATGAGCAGTTCTTC. It codes for CAISESTPTRNYNEQFF.

The chain has TRBV5-1 and TRBJ2-7; TRBD1 might be the D (5 bases). The DNA end is more similar to TRBJ2-5, so the J call may be wrong. The length of the CDR3 is 13 residues. Germline assignment: CDR1 SGHRS and CDR2 YFSETQ. In nucleotides, the CDR3 is TGCGCCAGCAGCAAGACAGTAAAAGAGACCCAGTACTTC. Its protein is CASSKTVKETQYF.